This T cell receptor beta chain was sequenced during a study of blood T cell repertoires in COVID-19. Study-level background: T cells, B-cell-depleted T cells, or PBMCs supplied cDNA or gDNA.

The CDR3 has 15 amino acids. Per the germline V gene, CDR1 is SGDLS and CDR2 is YYNGEE. V lost 3 bases to trimming and J lost 3 bases, with 13 bases between them. Method: immunoSEQ multiplex PCR; TCRdb's copy keeps in-frame clones and lacks some. The sample contains hundreds of thousands of clones, about 80% of which appear only once. The rearrangement joins TRBV9 to TRBJ1-3; maybe TRBD1 (5 bases). Sequenced input: peripheral blood. This TCR came from a human donor in a cohort sampled during active COVID-19. In DNA form, the CDR3 reads TGTGCCAGCAGCGCGATAACAGGAGTTGGAAACACCATATATTTT. It translates to CASSAITGVGNTIYF.